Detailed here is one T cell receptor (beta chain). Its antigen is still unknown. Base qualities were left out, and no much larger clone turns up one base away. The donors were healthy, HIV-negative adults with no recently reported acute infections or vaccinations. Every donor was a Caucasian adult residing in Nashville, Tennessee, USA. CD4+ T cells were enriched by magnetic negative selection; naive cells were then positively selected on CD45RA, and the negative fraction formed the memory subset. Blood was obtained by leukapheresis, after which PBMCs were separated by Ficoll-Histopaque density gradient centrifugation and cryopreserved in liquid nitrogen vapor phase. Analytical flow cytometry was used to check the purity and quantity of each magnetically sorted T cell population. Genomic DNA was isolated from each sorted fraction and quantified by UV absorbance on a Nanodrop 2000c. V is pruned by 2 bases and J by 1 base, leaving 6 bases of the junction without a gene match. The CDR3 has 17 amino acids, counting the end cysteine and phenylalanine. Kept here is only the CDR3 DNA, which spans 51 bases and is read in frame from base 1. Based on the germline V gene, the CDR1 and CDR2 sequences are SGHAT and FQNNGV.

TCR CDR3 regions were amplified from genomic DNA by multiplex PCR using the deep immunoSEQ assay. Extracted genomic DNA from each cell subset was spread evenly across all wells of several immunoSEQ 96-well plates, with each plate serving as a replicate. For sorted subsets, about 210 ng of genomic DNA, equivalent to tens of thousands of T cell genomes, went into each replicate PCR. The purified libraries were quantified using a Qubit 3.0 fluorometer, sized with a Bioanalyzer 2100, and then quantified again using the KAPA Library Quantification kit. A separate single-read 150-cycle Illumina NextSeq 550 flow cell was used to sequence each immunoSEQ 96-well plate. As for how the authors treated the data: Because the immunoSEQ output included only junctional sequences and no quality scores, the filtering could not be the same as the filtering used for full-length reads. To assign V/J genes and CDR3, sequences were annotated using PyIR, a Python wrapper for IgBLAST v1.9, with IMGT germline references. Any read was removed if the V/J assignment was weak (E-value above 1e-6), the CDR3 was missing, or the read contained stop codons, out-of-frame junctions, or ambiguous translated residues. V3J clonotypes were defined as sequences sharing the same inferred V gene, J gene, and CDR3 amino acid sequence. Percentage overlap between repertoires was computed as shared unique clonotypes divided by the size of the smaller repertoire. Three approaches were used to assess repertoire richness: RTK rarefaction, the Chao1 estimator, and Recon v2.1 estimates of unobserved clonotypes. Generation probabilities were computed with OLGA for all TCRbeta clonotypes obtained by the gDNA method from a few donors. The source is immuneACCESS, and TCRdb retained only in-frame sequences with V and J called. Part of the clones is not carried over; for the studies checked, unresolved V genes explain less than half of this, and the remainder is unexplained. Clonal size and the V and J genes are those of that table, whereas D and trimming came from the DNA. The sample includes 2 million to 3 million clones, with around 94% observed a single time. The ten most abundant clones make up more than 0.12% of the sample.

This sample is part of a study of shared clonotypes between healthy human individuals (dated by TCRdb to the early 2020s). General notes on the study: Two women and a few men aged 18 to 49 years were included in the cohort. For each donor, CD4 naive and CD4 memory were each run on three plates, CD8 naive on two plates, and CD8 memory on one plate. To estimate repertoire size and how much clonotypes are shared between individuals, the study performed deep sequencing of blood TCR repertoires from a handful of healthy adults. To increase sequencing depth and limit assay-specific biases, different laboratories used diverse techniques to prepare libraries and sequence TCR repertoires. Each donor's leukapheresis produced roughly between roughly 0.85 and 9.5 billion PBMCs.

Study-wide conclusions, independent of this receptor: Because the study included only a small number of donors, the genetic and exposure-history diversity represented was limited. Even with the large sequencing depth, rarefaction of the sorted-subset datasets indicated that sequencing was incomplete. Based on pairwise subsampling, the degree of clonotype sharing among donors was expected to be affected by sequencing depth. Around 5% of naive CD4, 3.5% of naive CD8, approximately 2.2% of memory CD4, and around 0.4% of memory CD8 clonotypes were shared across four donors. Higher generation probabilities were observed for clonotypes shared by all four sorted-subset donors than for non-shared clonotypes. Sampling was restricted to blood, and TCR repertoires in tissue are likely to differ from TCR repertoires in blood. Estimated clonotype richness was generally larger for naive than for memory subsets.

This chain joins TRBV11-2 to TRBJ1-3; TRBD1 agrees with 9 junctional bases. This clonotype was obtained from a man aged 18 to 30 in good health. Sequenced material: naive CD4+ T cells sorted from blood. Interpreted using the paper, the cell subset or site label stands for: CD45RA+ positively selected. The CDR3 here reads CASSLKTGGISGNTIYF. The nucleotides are TGTGCCAGCAGCTTAAAAACAGGGGGCATATCTGGAAACACCATATATTTT.